This TCR beta chain was identified during a study of cytomegalovirus exposure and HLA in healthy donors. It was with 60 Vbeta and 13 Jbeta primers that the PCR ran. Libraries were prepared by immunoSEQ multiplex PCR; TCRdb keeps only in-frame clonotypes and omits some of them. The sample gives 100,000 to 150,000 clones, approximately 61% of which show up once; less than 2% is in the top ten. The CDR3 extends over 15 amino acids. Looked up from germline, CDR1 is SGHTA and CDR2 is FQGTGA. V shed 5 bases, J shed 7 bases, and the junction held 8 bases outside the gene matches. The gene calls are TRBV7-3 and TRBJ2-1; 10 nucleotides agree with TRBD1. The clonotype comes from a man between 25 and 39 years old in good health and CMV-seropositive. Sequences were obtained from PBMCs. CDR3 sequence (DNA): TGTGCCAGCAGCATCCGACAGGGGGCTGGTAATGAGCAGTTCTTC. The encoded protein is CASSIRQGAGNEQFF.